This entry lists 18 T cell receptor beta chains sequenced from one sample in a study of blood T cell repertoires in COVID-19. TCRdb keeps only in-frame clones here, not all; method: immunoSEQ multiplex PCR. The table shows some 150,000 clones, with approximately 85% occurring only once. Material: peripheral blood. All receptors come from a man aged 55 to 70 with COVID-19, enrolled during active disease.

The gene calls are TRBV5-6 and TRBJ1-6, with D hard to call. V dropped 0 bases and J dropped 10 bases, with 17 bases sitting between them. The germline V gene encodes CDR1 SGHDT and CDR2 YYEEEE. The CDR3 totals 16 residues. DNA of the CDR3: TGTGCCAGCAGCTTGGGGGCCCCATCAGGCGGGTCACCCCTCCACTTT. It codes for CASSLGAPSGGSPLHF.

This chain joins TRBV9 and TRBJ1-5, with 7 bases that match TRBD1. The CDR3 is 15 residues long. The V and J ends lost 5 bases and 0 bases, in that order; junction bases with no gene match: 5. CDR1 is SGDLS and CDR2 is YYNGEE in the germline V gene. This CDR3 reads CASSAGTDSNQPQHF. CDR3 DNA: TGTGCCAGCAGTGCCGGGACAGATAGCAATCAGCCCCAGCATTTT.

J is TRBJ2-6 and V is TRBV11-1; TRBD1 matches at 7 bases. Trimming cost V 5 bases and J 4 bases; bases outside gene matches: 8. The CDR3 spans 16 residues. The germline gives CDR1 SGHAT, CDR2 FQDESV (reference sequence). This CDR3 is CASSPPTGTGANVLTF. The CDR3 coding sequence is TGTGCCAGCAGCCCGCCGACAGGGACGGGGGCCAACGTCCTGACTTTC.

This clone was detected only once. The gene calls are TRBV12-3 or TRBV12-4 and TRBJ1-3; the D is unclear. Trimming pared 5 bases from V and 2 bases from J, leaving 7 bases between. The CDR3 has 13 residues. DNA for the CDR3: TGTGCCAGCAGTCGGGATACTGGAAACACCATATATTTT. Protein product: CASSRDTGNTIYF.

The gene calls are TRBV28 and TRBJ1-4; unclear D gene. Looked up from germline, CDR1 is MDHEN and CDR2 is SYDVKM. Trimming took off 5 bases at V and 0 bases at J, with 19 bases between the two ends. The CDR3 spans 18 residues. The DNA of the CDR3 is TGTGCCAGCAGTACCCCCCCGGGGAGACCTTCAACTAATGAAAAACTGTTTTTT. Protein: CASSTPPGRPSTNEKLFF.

This chain uses TRBV6-5 with TRBJ2-7; possible D gene TRBD1, 6 bases. The germline CDR1 and CDR2 sequences are MNHEY and SVGAGI. The CDR3 runs to 14 residues. V lost 7 bases to trimming and J lost 2 bases, with 15 bases between them. CDR3 DNA: TGTGCCAGCACGAAGACAGGCTTCACCTACGAGCAGTACTTC. It encodes CASTKTGFTYEQYF.

The chain links TRBV27 to TRBJ1-1, with a tentative D call TRBD1 (6 bases). Trimming took off 4 bases at V and 5 bases at J, with 14 bases between the two ends. Germline V gene lookup returns CDR1 MNHEY and CDR2 SMNVEV (reference sequence). This CDR3 is 14 amino acids long. As DNA, the CDR3 is TGTGCCAGCAGTTCCAAGGGGGGGAGGACTGAAGCTTTCTTT. As protein: CASSSKGGRTEAFF.

The chain recombines TRBV4-3 with TRBJ1-1; D is undetermined. Looked up from germline, CDR1 is LGHNA and CDR2 is YSLEER. V was shortened by 1 base and J by 3 bases, with 12 bases between the two germline ends. CDR3 size: 15 residues. The CDR3, as DNA: TGCGCCAGCAGCCAAGCGCCGCGTGCGGACACTGAAGCTTTCTTT. Translated, it gives CASSQAPRADTEAFF.

V and J are TRBV7-9 and TRBJ1-4; D not certain. This CDR3 has 15 amino acids. The V end was cut by 2 bases, the J end by 4 bases, with 11 bases between. Germline CDR1 SEHNR, CDR2 FQNEAQ (reference sequence). CDR3 coding DNA: TGTGCCAGCAGCTTAAATGCTGAGTATAATGAAAAACTGTTTTTT. Translated: CASSLNAEYNEKLFF.

J is TRBJ1-3 and V is TRBV5-8, with 7 bases that match TRBD1. The CDR3 covers 15 residues. Germline lookup yields CDR1 SGHTS and CDR2 YDEGEE. J was trimmed by 7 bases and V by 4 bases; bases with no gene match: 11. The CDR3 region is CASSPTVQGRNTIYF. The CDR3 DNA reads as TGTGCCAGCAGCCCCACCGTACAGGGGAGGAACACCATATATTTT.

This clone was counted a single time. The chain has TRBV7-3 and TRBJ2-1, with D unresolved. CDR1 SGHTA and CDR2 FQGTGA come from the germline V gene. The V end lost 4 bases, the J end lost 9 bases, and 13 bases lay between the germline ends. There are 13 residues in the CDR3. CDR3 in amino acids: CASSSTTPGEQFF. Here the CDR3 DNA reads TGTGCCAGCAGCTCGACCACCCCGGGTGAGCAGTTCTTC.

This clone was counted only a few times. This chain joins TRBV7-2 and TRBJ1-2; D ambiguous. This CDR3 is 16 amino acids long. V shed 1 base and J shed 3 bases, with 15 bases lying between them. Germline CDR1 is SGHTA and CDR2 is FQGNSA. CDR3 region: CASSLDLRSRDYGYTF. The DNA of the CDR3 is TGTGCCAGCAGCTTAGACCTGCGGAGCCGGGACTATGGCTACACCTTC.

The CDR3 reads CASSQNYGYTF. The CDR3, as DNA: TGTGCCAGCAGCCAAAACTATGGCTACACCTTC. This chain joins TRBV28 and TRBJ1-2, with D uncertain. Germline CDR1 and CDR2: MDHEN and SYDVKM. The CDR3 runs 11 residues. Trimming took 6 bases from V and 2 from J, leaving 4 bases between them.

V gene TRBV4-2 combines with J gene TRBJ2-1; D possibly corresponds to TRBD1 (5 bases). In germline, CDR1 is LGHNA, CDR2 YNFKEQ. This CDR3 has 15 residues. Trimming pared 4 bases from V and 7 bases from J, leaving 17 bases between. CDR3 region: CASSPAWGLSNEQFF. The CDR3 DNA follows: TGTGCCAGCAGCCCCGCTTGGGGCCTTTCGAATGAGCAGTTCTTC.

This clone was detected only a few times. The J gene is TRBJ2-5, the V gene TRBV28; D possibly corresponds to TRBD2 (6 bases). Germline-derived CDR1 and CDR2 are MDHEN and SYDVKM. CDR3 length: 15 residues. The V end was cut by 5 bases, the J end by 1 base, with 14 bases between. The CDR3 is CASSTYRDFQETQYF. In DNA, the CDR3 is TGTGCCAGCAGTACCTATCGGGACTTCCAAGAGACCCAGTACTTC.

The chain combines TRBV27 with TRBJ2-7; D not resolved. In germline, CDR1 is MNHEY, CDR2 SMNVEV (reference sequence). V was trimmed by 7 bases and J by 0 bases, leaving 7 bases between them. This CDR3 region has 12 residues. CDR3 in DNA: TGTGCCAGCAAAAGGAGCTCCTACGAGCAGTACTTC. This translates into CASKRSSYEQYF.

The genes are TRBV3-1 (or the pseudogene TRBV3-2) and TRBJ1-4; no definite D call. This CDR3 has 15 residues. V gave up 6 bases and J gave up 8 bases, with 19 bases separating them. CDR1 is LGHDT and CDR2 is YNNKEL in the germline V gene (reference sequence). The CDR3 loop reads CASSYYSLMKEKLFF. DNA for the CDR3: TGTGCCAGCAGTTATTACAGCTTAATGAAGGAAAAACTGTTTTTT.

This clone has just one count. The V and J genes are TRBV25-1 and TRBJ1-1; D unclear. V was trimmed by 7 bases and J by 3 bases, leaving 12 bases between them. CDR3 length: 13 residues. Germline assignment: CDR1 MGHDK and CDR2 SYGVNS. CDR3 amino acids: CASTPEFDTEAFF. As DNA, the CDR3 is TGTGCCAGCACCCCCGAGTTTGACACTGAAGCTTTCTTT.